This T cell receptor (beta chain) was sequenced during a study of blood T cell repertoires in COVID-19. About the research overall: The samples span acute and convalescent COVID-19 from the United States, Italy and Spain. Sources were T cells, B-cell-depleted T cells, or PBMCs; the material itself was cDNA or gDNA.

In the study's own analysis: Cell counts per sample came from amplifying reference gene primers. TCRdb keeps only in-frame clones here, not all; method: immunoSEQ multiplex PCR. D and trimming were read from the DNA, whereas the V and J calls and clone size are those reported in that table. The sample holds about 57,000 clones, roughly 87% seen once. Recruited during active infection, patients (from Seattle) were subsequently followed longitudinally. The junction had 9 bases not matched to a gene; V was cut back by 2 bases and J by 4 bases. CDR1 is MNHEY, CDR2 SVGAGI, per germline. CDR3 length: 16 residues.

This TCR was recovered from a woman aged 80 or older with COVID-19, enrolled during active disease. Sequencing was done on a sample of peripheral blood. The V gene is TRBV6-5, the J gene TRBJ1-2, with 8 bases aligning to TRBD1. CDR3 coding DNA: TGTGCCAGCAGTTACGGGACAGGACCCTCGGTCTATGGCTACACCTTC. This codes for CASSYGTGPSVYGYTF.